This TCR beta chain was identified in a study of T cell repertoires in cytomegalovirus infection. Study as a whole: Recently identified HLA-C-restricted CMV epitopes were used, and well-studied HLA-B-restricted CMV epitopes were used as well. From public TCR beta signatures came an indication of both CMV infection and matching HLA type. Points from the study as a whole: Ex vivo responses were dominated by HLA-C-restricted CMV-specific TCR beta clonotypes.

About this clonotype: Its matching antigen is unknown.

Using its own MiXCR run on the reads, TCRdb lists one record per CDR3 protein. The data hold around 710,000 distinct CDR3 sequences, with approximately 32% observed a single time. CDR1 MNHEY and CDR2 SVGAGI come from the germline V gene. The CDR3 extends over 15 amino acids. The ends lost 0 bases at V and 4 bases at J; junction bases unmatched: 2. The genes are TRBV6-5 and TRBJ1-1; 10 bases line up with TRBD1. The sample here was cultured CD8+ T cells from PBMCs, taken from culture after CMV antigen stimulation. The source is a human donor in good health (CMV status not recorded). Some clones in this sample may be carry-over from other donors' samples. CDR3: CASSYSRDRGTEAFF. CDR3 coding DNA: TGTGCCAGCAGTTACTCGAGGGACAGGGGCACTGAAGCTTTCTTT.